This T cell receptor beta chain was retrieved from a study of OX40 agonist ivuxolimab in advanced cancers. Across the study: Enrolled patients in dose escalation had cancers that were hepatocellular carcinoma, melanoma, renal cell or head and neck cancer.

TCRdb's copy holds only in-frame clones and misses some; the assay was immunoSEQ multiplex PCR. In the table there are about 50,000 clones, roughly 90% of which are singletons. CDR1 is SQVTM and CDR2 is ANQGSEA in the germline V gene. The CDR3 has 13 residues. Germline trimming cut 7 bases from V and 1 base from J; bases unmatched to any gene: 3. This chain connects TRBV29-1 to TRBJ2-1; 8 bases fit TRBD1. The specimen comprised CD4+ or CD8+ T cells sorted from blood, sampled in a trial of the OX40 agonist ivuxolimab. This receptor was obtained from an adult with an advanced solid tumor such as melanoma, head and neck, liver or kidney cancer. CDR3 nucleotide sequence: TGCAGCGGCGGGACAGGTTCCTACAATGAGCAGTTCTTC. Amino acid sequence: CSGGTGSYNEQFF.